The rows below give T cell receptor beta chains drawn from one sample of a study of shared clonotypes between healthy human individuals. Data came from immunoSEQ multiplex PCR; TCRdb stores just in-frame clones and leaves some out. The sample carries about 480,000 clones, less than 85% recorded once. Material for sequencing was PBMCs. All receptors come from a woman between 35 and 50 years old in good health. Some clones in this sample may be carry-over from other donors' samples. CDR3s include the opening cysteine and the closing phenylalanine or tryptophan. A D gene is named only where the DNA matches it firmly. Expanded clones get a size class; other rows say once, few or many, or leave the size out.

d_call: .; j_call: TRBJ2-1; v_call: TRBV4-1; clone_size: .; cdr3_nt: TGCGCCAGCAGCCAAGCCTCCTGGGGGGAGCAGTTCTTC; cdr3_aa: CASSQASWGEQFF
d_call: .; j_call: TRBJ2-1; v_call: TRBV7-9; clone_size: .; cdr3_nt: TGTGCCAGCAGCAGCGAAGGACGCGGAAGTCGCTACAATGAGCAGTTCTTC; cdr3_aa: CASSSEGRGSRYNEQFF
d_call: .; j_call: TRBJ2-7; v_call: TRBV11-2; clone_size: .; cdr3_nt: TGTGCCAGCAGCTTAGTTACAGGGCTTGGCGAGCAGTACTTC; cdr3_aa: CASSLVTGLGEQYF
d_call: .; j_call: TRBJ2-1; v_call: TRBV7-3; clone_size: .; cdr3_nt: TGTGCCAGCAGCTCGGGGCAGACCAATGAGCAGTTCTTC; cdr3_aa: CASSSGQTNEQFF
d_call: TRBD1; j_call: TRBJ1-5; v_call: TRBV6-1; clone_size: .; cdr3_nt: TGTGCCAGCAGGAGGACAGGGAATCAGCCCCAGCATTTT; cdr3_aa: CASRRTGNQPQHF
d_call: TRBD1; j_call: TRBJ1-2; v_call: TRBV30; clone_size: .; cdr3_nt: TGTGCCTGGAGTGCCTTAGGACAGGGGGAAAGCGGCTACACCTTC; cdr3_aa: CAWSALGQGESGYTF
d_call: TRBD2; j_call: TRBJ2-1; v_call: TRBV6-6; clone_size: .; cdr3_nt: TGTGCCAGCAGTTACTCTAGCGGGAGGGCCGTCGATGAGCAGTTCTTC; cdr3_aa: CASSYSSGRAVDEQFF
d_call: TRBD2; j_call: TRBJ2-7; v_call: TRBV7-3; clone_size: .; cdr3_nt: TGTGCCAGCAGCTCCGGACTAGCGGGTAGTGAGCAGTACTTC; cdr3_aa: CASSSGLAGSEQYF
d_call: .; j_call: TRBJ2-3; v_call: TRBV2; clone_size: .; cdr3_nt: TGTGCCAGCACCAACCTAGGAGGGGGCACAGATACGCAGTATTTT; cdr3_aa: CASTNLGGGTDTQYF
d_call: .; j_call: TRBJ2-7; v_call: TRBV9; clone_size: .; cdr3_nt: TGTGCCAGCAGCGTAGGGCCACTCCCCCTGTACGAGCAGTACTTC; cdr3_aa: CASSVGPLPLYEQYF
d_call: TRBD1; j_call: TRBJ1-4; v_call: TRBV6-5; clone_size: .; cdr3_nt: TGTGCCAGCAGGGGAACAGGGGGGAACGAAAAACTGTTTTTT; cdr3_aa: CASRGTGGNEKLFF
d_call: .; j_call: TRBJ2-3; v_call: TRBV15; clone_size: few; cdr3_nt: TGTGCCACCAGCAGTGACGGTGGGGCAGATACGCAGTATTTT; cdr3_aa: CATSSDGGADTQYF
d_call: TRBD2; j_call: TRBJ2-5; v_call: TRBV29-1; clone_size: many; cdr3_nt: TGCAGCGGGACTAGCTTTGGAGAGACCCAGTACTTC; cdr3_aa: CSGTSFGETQYF
d_call: TRBD2; j_call: TRBJ2-1; v_call: TRBV10-1; clone_size: .; cdr3_nt: TGCGCCAGCAGTGAGTCGACGGGGAGCGGGAGGGCCATCTCCAATGAGCAGTTCTTC; cdr3_aa: CASSESTGSGRAISNEQFF
d_call: TRBD1; j_call: TRBJ2-2; v_call: TRBV7-9; clone_size: .; cdr3_nt: TGTGCCAGCAGGCCACAGGGGACCGGGGAGCTGTTTTTT; cdr3_aa: CASRPQGTGELFF
d_call: .; j_call: TRBJ2-7; v_call: TRBV18; clone_size: .; cdr3_nt: TGTGCCAGCTCACCGGTTGTATCGGGTTCTGGACCCTACGAGCAGTACTTC; cdr3_aa: CASSPVVSGSGPYEQYF
d_call: TRBD1; j_call: TRBJ2-7; v_call: TRBV7-2; clone_size: .; cdr3_nt: TGTGCCAGCAGCCGGGACAGGACAGGGGAGAACGAGCAGTACTTC; cdr3_aa: CASSRDRTGENEQYF
d_call: TRBD2; j_call: TRBJ2-7; v_call: TRBV5-1; clone_size: .; cdr3_nt: TGCGCCAGCAGCCCTTCGACCCCTAGCGGATACAGCTCCTACGAGCAGTACTTC; cdr3_aa: CASSPSTPSGYSSYEQYF
d_call: .; j_call: TRBJ1-4; v_call: TRBV28; clone_size: .; cdr3_nt: TGTGCCAGCAGCGGATCTAATGAAAAACTGTTTTTT; cdr3_aa: CASSGSNEKLFF
d_call: TRBD2; j_call: TRBJ2-3; v_call: TRBV5-1; clone_size: .; cdr3_nt: TGCGCCAGCAGCTTGGGGTCTAGCGGGAGGTTGAATACGCAGTATTTT; cdr3_aa: CASSLGSSGRLNTQYF
d_call: TRBD1; j_call: TRBJ2-2; v_call: TRBV7-3; clone_size: .; cdr3_nt: TGTGCCAGCAGCTCTACCGGGACAGGAAACACCGGGGAGCTGTTTTTT; cdr3_aa: CASSSTGTGNTGELFF
d_call: .; j_call: TRBJ1-1; v_call: TRBV6-5; clone_size: .; cdr3_nt: TGTGCCAGCAGTTACTCCACAAGTGGGGACACTGAAGCTTTCTTT; cdr3_aa: CASSYSTSGDTEAFF
d_call: TRBD1; j_call: TRBJ1-6; v_call: TRBV10-3; clone_size: .; cdr3_nt: TGTGCCATCAGTGAATCGACAGGGAATTCACCCCTCCACTTT; cdr3_aa: CAISESTGNSPLHF
d_call: .; j_call: TRBJ1-5; v_call: TRBV28; clone_size: .; cdr3_nt: TGTGCCATGGGAGGGTTAAATCAGCCCCAGCATTTT; cdr3_aa: CAMGGLNQPQHF
d_call: TRBD2; j_call: TRBJ2-7; v_call: TRBV11-2; clone_size: few; cdr3_nt: TGTGCCAGCAGCTTAGCGGGAGGCGATGGCTACGAGCAGTACTTC; cdr3_aa: CASSLAGGDGYEQYF
d_call: .; j_call: TRBJ1-5; v_call: TRBV7-8; clone_size: .; cdr3_nt: TGTGCCAGCAGCTCAGGCAGCAATCAGCCCCAGCATTTT; cdr3_aa: CASSSGSNQPQHF
d_call: .; j_call: TRBJ2-2; v_call: TRBV4-3; clone_size: .; cdr3_nt: TGCGCCAGCAGCCAATTGGGCCTTGGGGGCGGGGAGCTGTTTTTT; cdr3_aa: CASSQLGLGGGELFF
d_call: .; j_call: TRBJ1-1; v_call: TRBV7-9; clone_size: .; cdr3_nt: TGTGCCAGCAGCTTACGGTTAGGTTTTGGCACTGAAGCTTTCTTT; cdr3_aa: CASSLRLGFGTEAFF
d_call: .; j_call: TRBJ2-7; v_call: TRBV9; clone_size: .; cdr3_nt: TGTGCCAGCAGCCCCAGGGACGTTTATCACGAGCAGTACTTC; cdr3_aa: CASSPRDVYHEQYF
d_call: .; j_call: TRBJ2-7; v_call: TRBV16; clone_size: .; cdr3_nt: TGTGCCAGCAGCCAATATCCAGGGAGAAACTACGAGCAGTACTTC; cdr3_aa: CASSQYPGRNYEQYF
d_call: TRBD1; j_call: TRBJ2-6; v_call: TRBV27; clone_size: .; cdr3_nt: TGTGCCAGCAGTTTATATCAGGGGGCTGTTACTGGGGCCAACGTCCTGACTTTC; cdr3_aa: CASSLYQGAVTGANVLTF
d_call: .; j_call: TRBJ2-7; v_call: TRBV18; clone_size: .; cdr3_nt: TGTGCCAGCTCGACAGGCTACGAGCAGTACTTC; cdr3_aa: CASSTGYEQYF
d_call: TRBD2; j_call: TRBJ2-1; v_call: TRBV20-1; clone_size: few; cdr3_nt: TGCAGTGCTCCACTCGGGACTAGCCGGTTCTTC; cdr3_aa: CSAPLGTSRFF